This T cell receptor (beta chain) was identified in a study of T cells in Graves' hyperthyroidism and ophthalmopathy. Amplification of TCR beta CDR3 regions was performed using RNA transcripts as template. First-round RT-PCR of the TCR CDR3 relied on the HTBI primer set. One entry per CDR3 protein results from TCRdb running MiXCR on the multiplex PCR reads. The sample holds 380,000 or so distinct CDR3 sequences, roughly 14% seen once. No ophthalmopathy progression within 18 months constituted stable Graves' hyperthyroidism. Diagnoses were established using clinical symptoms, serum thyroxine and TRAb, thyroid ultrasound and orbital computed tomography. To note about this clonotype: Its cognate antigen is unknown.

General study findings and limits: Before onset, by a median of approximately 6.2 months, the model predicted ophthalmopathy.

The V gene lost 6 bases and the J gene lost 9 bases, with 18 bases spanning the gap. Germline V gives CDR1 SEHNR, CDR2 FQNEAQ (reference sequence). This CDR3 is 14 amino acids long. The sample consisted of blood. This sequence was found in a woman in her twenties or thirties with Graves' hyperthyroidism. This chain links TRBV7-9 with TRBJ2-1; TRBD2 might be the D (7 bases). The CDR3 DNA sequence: TGTGCCAGCAGTACCGCGCCGAGGGGGGGTGAGCAGTTCTTC. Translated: CASSTAPRGGEQFF.